The next 22 T cell receptor beta chains were all read from a single sample in a study of T cells in Graves' hyperthyroidism and ophthalmopathy (dated by TCRdb to the late 2010s). The receptor library was made with multiplex PCR. Data came from an Illumina HiSeq 2000. TCR beta CDR3 regions were amplified from RNA transcripts. A first-round RT-PCR of the TCR CDR3 used the HTBI primer set with the Qiagen OneStep RT-PCR kit. Using fastp trimming at Q25 and MiXCR clonotype assembly, TCRdb reanalyzed the public sequencing data and kept in-frame beta chains. Entries are consolidated by CDR3 protein sequence, retaining the most common genes and DNA. The sample table contains about 520,000 distinct CDR3 sequences; only one count was recorded for roughly 24% of them. The ten largest clones add up to about 11% of the sample. Sample: blood. These receptors were obtained from a woman under 40 with Graves' ophthalmopathy.

This clonotype has at least ten counts. As DNA, the CDR3 is TGTGCCAGCAGTACACGGGACAGCTTTAATTCACCCCTCCACTTT. This sequence encodes CASSTRDSFNSPLHF. The gene calls are TRBV6-1 and TRBJ1-6; 7 positions agree with TRBD1. Unmatched junction bases numbered 7, after V lost 5 bases and J lost 6 bases. The CDR3 contains 15 residues. The germline gives CDR1 MNHNS, CDR2 SASEGT.

This clonotype has a count of ten or more. This rearrangement joins TRBV7-2 to TRBJ1-3, with D uncertain. The CDR3 loop spans 14 amino acids. The germline CDR1 and CDR2 sequences are SGHTA and FQGNSA. The V end lost 1 base, the J end lost 4 bases, and 8 bases lay between the germline ends. CDR3 bases: TGTGCCAGCAGCTTAGTTAGGGAGGGAAACACCATATATTTT. This translates into CASSLVREGNTIYF.

This clonotype occurred many times. The chain joins TRBV10-3 to TRBJ2-5; TRBD2 matches at 7 bases. Looked up from germline, CDR1 is ENHRY and CDR2 is SYGVKD. The CDR3 sequence is 17 residues long. Germline trimming cut 0 bases from V and 0 bases from J; bases unmatched to any gene: 7. The CDR3: CAISESNLGGYQETQYF. The CDR3 DNA reads as TGTGCCATCAGTGAGTCGAATTTGGGAGGGTACCAAGAGACCCAGTACTTC.

This clonotype was detected once. Given a much more abundant clone one base away, this may be a read error. This sequence joins TRBV12-3 or TRBV12-4 and TRBJ2-5; the match to TRBD1 covers 10 bases. CDR3 length equals 15 residues. The CDR3 loop is CASSRGTGVLETKYF. The DNA of the CDR3 is TGTGCCAGCAGTCGCGGGACAGGGGTTTTAGAGACCAAGTACTTC.

This clonotype was counted ten times or more. V is TRBV20-1 and J is TRBJ1-2; the D gene is possibly TRBD1 (6 bases). The V end was cut by 0 bases, the J end by 3 bases, with 8 bases between. From germline, CDR1 is DFQATT and CDR2 SNEGSKA (reference sequence). The CDR3 spans 13 residues. CDR3 amino acids: CSAREGGDYGYTF. The CDR3 DNA follows: TGCAGTGCTAGAGAGGGGGGCGACTATGGCTACACCTTC.

The V gene is TRBV27, the J gene TRBJ2-7, with D perhaps matching TRBD2 (5 bases). The V gene lost 3 bases and the J gene lost 0 bases, with 9 bases spanning the gap. The CDR3 is 14 residues long. CDR1 and CDR2 from the germline V gene are MNHEY and SMNVEV (reference sequence). The DNA for the CDR3 is TGTGCCAGCAGTTTGAGGGTTAGCTCCTACGAGCAGTACTTC. Encoded protein: CASSLRVSSYEQYF.

This clonotype was seen at least ten times. The J gene is TRBJ2-7, the V gene TRBV7-3; 8 nucleotides line up with TRBD1. CDR3 length equals 15 residues. The germline V gene encodes CDR1 SGHTA and CDR2 FQGTGA. V trimming: 5 bases; J trimming: 4 bases; junction bases outside the gene matches: 10. In DNA form, the CDR3 reads TGTGCCAGCAGCAACCCCGGACAGGGTGATTACGAGCAGTACTTC. Translation gives CASSNPGQGDYEQYF.

This clonotype was counted once. A much larger clone lies one base from this, so it may be a read error. V gene TRBV2 combines with J gene TRBJ1-5; no reliable D call. Germline V gives CDR1 SNHLY, CDR2 FYNNEI. The CDR3 is 13 residues long. CDR3 DNA: TGTGCCAGCAAGGGTTGGAGCAATCATCCCCAGCATTTT. This encodes CASKGWSNHPQHF.

This clonotype was found a few times. V and J are TRBV27 and TRBJ1-2; D unresolved. CDR1 and CDR2 (germline): MNHEY, SMNVEV (reference sequence). The CDR3 is made up of 11 amino acids. The V end lost 2 bases, the J end lost 8 bases, and 6 bases lay between the germline ends. Here the CDR3 DNA reads TGTGCCAGCAGTTTAAGCGGGGGCTACACCTTC. The encoded protein is CASSLSGGYTF.

This clonotype has at least ten counts. The V call is TRBV6-2 or TRBV6-3, the J call TRBJ2-7; D may be TRBD1 or TRBD2 (5 bases each). V was clipped by 7 bases and J by 2 bases, with 18 bases between them. Germline V lookup: CDR1 MNHEY, CDR2 SVGEGT. This CDR3 spans 15 amino acids. This CDR3 reads CASNPIRDGTYEQYF. The CDR3 DNA reads TGTGCCAGCAACCCCATCCGGGACGGCACCTACGAGCAGTACTTC.

This clonotype was counted once. The chain recombines TRBV30 with TRBJ1-5; D not resolved. Germline CDR1 GTSNPN, CDR2 SVGIG (reference sequence). The CDR3 has 14 residues. V lost 1 base and J 4 bases, leaving 11 bases between the germline ends. Written as DNA, the CDR3 is TGTGCCTGGAGTGAAACGGGCACGAATCAGCCCCAGCATTTT. Translated, it gives CAWSETGTNQPQHF. The entire variable domain, with the rest obtained from reference TRBV30 and TRBJ1-5, is as follows: SQTIHQWPATLVQPVGSPLSLECTVEGTSNPNLYWYRQAAGRGLQLLFYSVGIGQISSEVPQNLSASRPQDRQFILSSKKLLLSDSGFYLCAWSETGTNQPQHFGDGTRLSIL.

This clonotype has more than one count but fewer than ten. V is TRBV27 and J is TRBJ2-7, with 7 nucleotides matching TRBD1. This CDR3 contains 15 residues. V was clipped by 6 bases and J by 6 bases; unmatched bases: 14. Germline CDR1 and CDR2: MNHEY and SMNVEV (reference sequence). The CDR3 sequence is CASSVGRTGWGEQYF. The CDR3 DNA reads TGTGCCAGCAGCGTGGGCCGGACAGGATGGGGCGAGCAGTACTTC.

V and J are TRBV19 and TRBJ1-2, with D possibly being TRBD1 (5 bases). Per germline, CDR1 LNHDA and CDR2 SQIVND (reference sequence). The V end lost 5 bases, the J end lost 2 bases, and 9 bases lay between the germline ends. This CDR3 region has 13 residues. The CDR3 loop reads CASSDEGNYGYTF. The CDR3, as DNA: TGTGCCAGTAGTGACGAGGGGAACTATGGCTACACCTTC.

This clonotype appeared many times. V is TRBV19 and J is TRBJ1-1, with D perhaps matching TRBD1 (5 bases). CDR1 is LNHDA, CDR2 SQIVND, per germline (reference sequence). The CDR3 extends over 16 amino acids. V was cut by 5 bases and J by 0 bases, with 16 bases left in between. The CDR3 spells CASSPRTKGMNTEAFF. CDR3 DNA sequence: TGTGCCAGTAGTCCCCGGACCAAGGGGATGAACACTGAAGCTTTCTTT.

The gene calls are TRBV6-1 and TRBJ2-7; D not certain. Trimming removed 1 base from V and 9 bases from J, with 13 bases in between. Germline V gene sequence: CDR1 MNHNS, CDR2 SASEGT. The CDR3 covers 13 residues. CDR3 in amino acids: CASSEGRKSWQYF. CDR3 coding DNA: TGTGCCAGCAGTGAAGGCAGAAAGTCCTGGCAGTACTTC.

The rearrangement uses TRBV28 and TRBJ2-7; the match to TRBD1 covers 8 bases. V lost 7 bases, J lost 4 bases, and 6 bases stayed unmatched. The CDR3 loop spans 13 amino acids. CDR1 and CDR2 from the germline V gene are MDHEN and SYDVKM. CDR3 amino acids: CASTAGGGYEQYF. CDR3 nucleotides: TGTGCCAGCACCGCAGGGGGCGGGTACGAGCAGTACTTC.

This clonotype was observed at least ten times. The chain recombines TRBV6-5 with TRBJ2-7; D gene uncertain. Germline values: CDR1 MNHEY, CDR2 SVGAGI. This CDR3 spans 14 amino acids. V dropped 2 bases and J dropped 4 bases, with 12 bases sitting between them. The CDR3 DNA reads TGTGCCAGCAGTTACGAGTCTCGAGGTTACGAGCAGTACTTC. It codes for CASSYESRGYEQYF.

The chain carries TRBV3-1 and TRBJ1-6; the D gene is possibly TRBD1 (5 bases). The CDR3 is made up of 16 amino acids. Trimming took off 5 bases at V and 2 bases at J, with 13 bases between the two ends. Germline lookup yields CDR1 LGHDT and CDR2 YNNKEL (reference sequence). CDR3 nucleotides: TGTGCCAGCAGCGAACCTACAGGACCCTATAATTCACCCCTCCACTTT. The encoded protein is CASSEPTGPYNSPLHF.

This clonotype was observed at least ten times. The rearrangement uses TRBV28 and TRBJ1-3; D gene unclear. This CDR3 has 13 residues. Trimming pared 7 bases from V and 4 bases from J, leaving 11 bases between. CDR1 MDHEN and CDR2 SYDVKM come from the germline V gene. CDR3 nucleotide sequence: TGTGCCAGCACTCCGACGCTAGGAAACACCATATATTTT. It is translated as CASTPTLGNTIYF.

This clonotype has at least ten counts. The chain combines TRBV5-1 with TRBJ1-5; TRBD1 agrees at 9 bases. The CDR3 runs to 14 residues. Losses at the gene ends were 3 bases for V and 4 bases for J; bases not matched to a gene: 2. The germline V gene encodes CDR1 SGHRS and CDR2 YFSETQ. The chain's CDR3 is CASSWGTGNQPQHF. The CDR3 bases are TGCGCCAGCAGCTGGGGGACAGGGAATCAGCCCCAGCATTTT.

There are many counts of this clonotype. The J gene is TRBJ2-5, the V gene TRBV6-1, with 8 bases identical to TRBD1. CDR3 length equals 16 residues. V lost 8 bases, J lost 5 bases, and 16 bases stayed unmatched. In germline, CDR1 is MNHNS, CDR2 SASEGT. The CDR3 sequence: CASRGGRQGAFETQYF. The CDR3 nucleotides read TGTGCCAGCCGAGGGGGTAGGCAGGGGGCATTCGAGACCCAGTACTTC.

This clonotype was counted at least ten times. The chain employs TRBV10-3 and TRBJ1-1; perhaps TRBD1 as D (5 bases). Germline CDR1 ENHRY, CDR2 SYGVKD. V was pared by 3 bases and J by 4 bases, with 9 bases between. This CDR3 spans 13 amino acids. Written as DNA, the CDR3 is TGTGCCATCAGTGACAGGGCCTCCACTGAAGCTTTCTTT. This encodes CAISDRASTEAFF.